This T cell receptor (beta chain) originates from a study of human T cells and chemical hapten exposure. Study-level findings and limits: No change in TCRs above 1 in 1000 frequency was produced by DPC sensitization.

It was from unfractionated whole blood that total RNA was extracted. Remarks on this clonotype: Its antigen is as yet unknown.

Per germline, CDR1 MNHEY and CDR2 SVGEGT. The CDR3 covers 14 residues. V lost 5 bases and J lost 4; bases outside the gene matches: 3. Library preparation tagged each individual cDNA molecule with a unique molecular identifier. TCRdb used MiXCR to reprocess the reads, holding one entry per CDR3 protein. The table shows around 120,000 distinct CDR3 sequences, with 6.5% to 10% occurring only once. V is TRBV6-2 or TRBV6-3 and J is TRBJ2-2; 8 bases agree with TRBD2. The receptor's source is a human donor in good health. Some clones in this sample may be carry-over from other donors' samples. The material sequenced was whole blood. The CDR3 is CASSIAGSTGELFF. Here the CDR3 DNA reads TGTGCCAGCAGTATAGCGGGGAGCACCGGGGAGCTGTTTTTT.